These 3 T cell receptor beta chains share one sample of origin, sequenced in a study of blood T cell repertoires in COVID-19. TCRdb's table, derived via immunoSEQ multiplex PCR, lists solely in-frame clones and lacks some. This sample has approximately 300,000 clones, with 75% to 90% found just once. Sequencing input: peripheral blood. The receptors were gathered from a woman aged 35 to 49 with acute or convalescent COVID-19.

The V and J genes are TRBV2 and TRBJ1-1; TRBD1 might be the D (6 bases). V lost 2 bases and J 1 base, leaving 11 bases between the germline ends. The germline CDR1 and CDR2 sequences are SNHLY and FYNNEI. The length of the CDR3 is 15 residues. CDR3 amino acids: CASSERRTANTEAFF. CDR3 in DNA: TGTGCCAGCAGTGAACGGCGGACAGCGAACACTGAAGCTTTCTTT. Combining the CDR3 with reference TRBV2 and TRBJ1-1 gives the whole variable domain EPEVTQTPSHQVTQMGQEVILRCVPISNHLYFYWYRQILGQKVEFLVSFYNNEISEKSEIFDDQFSVERPDGSNFTLKIRSTKLEDSAMYFCASSERRTANTEAFFGQGTRLTVV.

The V call is TRBV5-1, the J call TRBJ2-5; 11 bases line up with TRBD2. The CDR3 totals 16 residues. CDR1 is SGHRS and CDR2 is YFSETQ in the germline V gene. V lost 4 bases and J lost 5; bases outside the gene matches: 10. CDR3: CASSVSGGASAETQYF. For the CDR3, the DNA is TGCGCCAGCAGCGTTAGCGGGGGGGCCAGTGCTGAGACCCAGTACTTC.

Points on this clone: Since a much larger clone is just one base distant, this may be a read error. The same CDR3 is also encoded by other DNA sequences in this sample. The J gene is TRBJ1-2, the V gene TRBV2; D gene ambiguous. Germline assignment: CDR1 SNHLY and CDR2 FYNNEI. Deletions cut 3 bases from V and 3 bases from J, with 8 bases between. CDR3 length equals 13 residues. The CDR3 reads CASSENSYYGYTF. As DNA, the CDR3 is TGTGCCAGCAGTGAGAACAGCTACTATGGCTACACCTTC.